This is a list of T cell receptor beta chains from one sample in a study of identical twins. TCRdb called the 5' RACE reads again in MiXCR, with one record for every CDR3 protein. The sample lists around 1.7 million distinct CDR3 sequences; about 32% were seen once. The sequencing sample was made of cord blood. Source of these receptors: a newborn girl in good health. Both conserved end residues are trimmed from each CDR3. Fields, in order: CDR3 protein, V gene.

ASSKSSNQPQH TRBV19
ATSNGQGSTGELF TRBV24-1
ASSEIAQETQY TRBV2
ASSSSAAYNEQF TRBV27
ASAGVRPRTDTQY TRBV6-1
ASSTRDSYEQY TRBV21-1
ASSCASVGAISYEQY TRBV6-2/TRBV6-3
ASSYLLIEAF TRBV6-5
ASSLFPGTYYNEQF TRBV5-1
ASSPPAGEKTQY TRBV6-6
SARPDRGSNYGYT TRBV20-1
ASSLGGTGTDTQY TRBV7-2
ASRRPGLASSEQY TRBV5-1
ASSPGVAEAF TRBV2
ASSPGQGPQPQH TRBV5-1
SAGGGYKNIQY TRBV20-1
ASSQDWLAGGNTQY TRBV3-1
ASSTGQGASQPQH TRBV19
ASSFQGSYNEQF TRBV7-2
ASSSGRQTYEQY TRBV28
ASSLVGLAVYNEQF TRBV11-2
ASSIPQERYRFDEQY TRBV19
ASSPLAARGNEQF TRBV18